This T cell receptor beta chain was sequenced during a study of early stage breast cancer tumors. Germline assignment: CDR1 LGHNA and CDR2 YNFKEQ. The CDR3 extends over 18 amino acids. The J segment lost 2 bases and the V segment lost 0 bases, leaving 10 bases of the junction unmatched. Assay: immunoSEQ multiplex PCR; the TCRdb copy retains only in-frame clones and omits some. The table lists several thousand clones, about two thirds of them singletons. This receptor was identified in a person between 55 and 69 years old with breast cancer. Sequences were obtained from breast tumor tissue. This chain links TRBV4-2 with TRBJ1-1; 9 positions match TRBD1. The CDR3 protein is CASSQDPRRQGDNTEAFF. The CDR3 nucleotides are TGTGCCAGCAGCCAAGATCCCCGGAGACAGGGGGACAACACTGAAGCTTTCTTT.